Each of the 3 T cell receptor beta chains below was sequenced from the same sample in a study of T cell repertoires in cytomegalovirus infection. TCRdb independently ran MiXCR on the reads; one entry per CDR3 protein. The table includes 370,000 or so distinct CDR3 sequences, roughly a third detected once. No antigen has been identified for these receptors. This sample comprised cultured PBMCs, obtained from culture after CMV antigen stimulation. These receptors were taken from a human donor in good health (CMV status not recorded). Some clones in this sample may be carry-over from other donors' samples.

V gene TRBV11-1 combines with J gene TRBJ2-1; 15 bases agree with TRBD2. This CDR3 spans 21 amino acids. Germline V gene data show CDR1 as SGHAT and CDR2 as FQDESV (reference sequence). The J segment lost 0 bases and the V segment lost 5 bases, leaving 14 bases of the junction unmatched. The CDR3 bases are TGTGCCAGCAGCGTCAGCCCGCCGGGACTAGCGGGAGGACACTCCTACAATGAGCAGTTCTTC. Its translation: CASSVSPPGLAGGHSYNEQFF.

The rearrangement links TRBV19 to TRBJ2-5, with 9 bases identical to TRBD2. The CDR3 sequence is 16 residues long. The germline V gene encodes CDR1 LNHDA and CDR2 SQIVND (reference sequence). V lost 2 bases, J lost 4 bases, and 8 bases stayed unmatched. The CDR3 DNA sequence: TGTGCCAGTAGTATAATGAGGGGACTAGCCGGAGAGACCCAGTACTTC. Its protein is CASSIMRGLAGETQYF.

J is TRBJ1-2 and V is TRBV19; D remains ambiguous. Per germline, CDR1 LNHDA and CDR2 SQIVND (reference sequence). Trimming removed 3 bases from V and 5 bases from J, with 13 bases in between. The CDR3 totals 14 residues. The CDR3 is CASSIERLGYGYTF. For the CDR3, the DNA is TGTGCCAGTAGTATTGAAAGGCTTGGGTATGGCTACACCTTC.